This TCR beta chain came from a study of T cells in Graves' hyperthyroidism and ophthalmopathy. Points from the study as a whole: Ophthalmopathy, as predicted by the model, came a median around 7 months after the prediction. A 13 V-J signature model discriminated ophthalmopathy versus stable hyperthyroidism.

The trim removed 3 bases at V and 6 bases at J, leaving 7 bases unmatched. CDR3 length equals 16 residues. Germline V gene sequence: CDR1 SEHNR, CDR2 FQNEAQ (reference sequence). As to this clonotype: What it recognizes is unknown.

TCR beta CDR3 sequences were amplified from RNA transcripts. Researchers ran a first-round RT-PCR on the TCR CDR3 using the HTBI primer set. TCRdb ran MiXCR on the multiplex PCR reads and lists one entry per CDR3 protein. Counted here are tens of thousands of distinct CDR3 sequences, under 70% occurring once; the ten biggest clones make up approximately 3.5%. The sample consisted of blood. The clonotype originates from a woman aged 60-75 years with Graves' ophthalmopathy. The V call is TRBV7-9, the J call TRBJ2-1; 11 nucleotides line up with TRBD2. The CDR3 DNA reads as TGTGCCAGCAGCTTCCGGACTAGCGGGCTCCTCAATGAGCAGTTCTTC. It yields the protein CASSFRTSGLLNEQFF. The whole variable domain, filled in from reference TRBV7-9 and TRBJ2-1, reads DTGVSQNPRHKITKRGQNVTFRCDPISEHNRLYWYRQTLGQGPEFLTYFQNEAQLEKSRLLSDRFSAERPKGSFSTLEIQRTEQGDSAMYLCASSFRTSGLLNEQFFGPGTRLTVL.